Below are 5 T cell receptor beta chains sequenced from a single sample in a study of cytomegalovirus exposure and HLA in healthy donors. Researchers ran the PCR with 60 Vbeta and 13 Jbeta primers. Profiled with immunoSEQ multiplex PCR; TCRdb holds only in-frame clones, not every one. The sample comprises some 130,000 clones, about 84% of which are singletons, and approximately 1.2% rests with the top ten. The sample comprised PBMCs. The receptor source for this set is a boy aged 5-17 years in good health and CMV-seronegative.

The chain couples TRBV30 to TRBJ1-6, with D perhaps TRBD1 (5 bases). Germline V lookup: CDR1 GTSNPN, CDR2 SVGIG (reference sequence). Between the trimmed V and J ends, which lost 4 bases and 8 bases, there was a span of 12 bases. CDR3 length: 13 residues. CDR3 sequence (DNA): TGTGCCTGGAATAGACAGCATCATTCACCCCTCCACTTT. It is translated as CAWNRQHHSPLHF.

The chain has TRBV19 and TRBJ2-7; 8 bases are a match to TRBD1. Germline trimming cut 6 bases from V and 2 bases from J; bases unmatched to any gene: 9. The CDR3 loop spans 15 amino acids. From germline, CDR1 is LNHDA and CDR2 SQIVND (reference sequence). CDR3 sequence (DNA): TGTGCCAGTAGGCAACTTCAGGGGGCCACCTACGAGCAGTACTTC. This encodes CASRQLQGATYEQYF.

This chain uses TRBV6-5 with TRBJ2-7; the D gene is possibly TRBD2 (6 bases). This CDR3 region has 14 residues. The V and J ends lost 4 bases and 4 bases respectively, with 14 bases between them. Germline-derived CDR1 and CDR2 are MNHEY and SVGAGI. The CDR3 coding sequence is TGTGCCAGCAGTTCACCGGGGACTCAATACGAGCAGTACTTC. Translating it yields CASSSPGTQYEQYF.

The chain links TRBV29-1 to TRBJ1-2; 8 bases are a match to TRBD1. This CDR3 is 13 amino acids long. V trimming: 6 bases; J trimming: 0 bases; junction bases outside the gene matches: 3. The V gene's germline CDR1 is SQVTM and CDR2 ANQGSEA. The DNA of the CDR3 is TGCAGCGTCCCACAGGGGGCTAACTATGGCTACACCTTC. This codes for CSVPQGANYGYTF.

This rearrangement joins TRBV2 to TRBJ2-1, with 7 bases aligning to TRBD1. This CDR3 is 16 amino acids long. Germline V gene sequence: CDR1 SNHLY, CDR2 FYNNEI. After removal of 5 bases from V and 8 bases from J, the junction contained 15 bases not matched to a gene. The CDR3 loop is CASSFPPGQNLDEQFF. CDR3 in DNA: TGTGCCAGCAGTTTTCCTCCGGGACAGAATCTAGATGAGCAGTTCTTC.